One sample yielded the 18 T cell receptor beta chains listed below, sequenced in a study of OX40 agonist ivuxolimab in advanced cancers. TCRdb keeps only in-frame clones here, not all; method: immunoSEQ multiplex PCR. The data contain tens of thousands of clones, about 85% of them seen just once; the ten biggest clones take up under 0.55%. The specimen was CD4+ or CD8+ T cells sorted from blood, collected in a trial of the OX40 agonist ivuxolimab. These receptors all come from an adult with an advanced solid tumor such as melanoma, head and neck, liver or kidney cancer.

The rearrangement joins TRBV5-1 to TRBJ2-3; no reliable D call. The V and J ends lost 5 bases and 0 bases respectively, with 16 bases between them. The CDR3 sequence is 16 residues long. CDR1 is SGHRS, CDR2 YFSETQ, per germline. The CDR3 loop is CASSRFGFASTDTQYF. CDR3 bases: TGCGCCAGCAGTAGGTTCGGATTCGCTAGCACAGATACGCAGTATTTT.

The chain carries TRBV7-9 and TRBJ1-1; D is undetermined. There are 14 residues in the CDR3. Trimming left V 2 bases short and J 1 base short, with 8 bases between. Germline V lookup: CDR1 SEHNR, CDR2 FQNEAQ (reference sequence). The CDR3 DNA sequence: TGTGCCAGCAGCTTAACGGGCGGGAACACTGAAGCTTTCTTT. Translating gives CASSLTGGNTEAFF.

This clone was found a few times. J is TRBJ2-7 and V is TRBV9, with 7 nucleotides matching TRBD1. V shed 0 bases, J shed 2 bases, and the junction held 14 bases outside the gene matches. This CDR3 is built from 18 residues. CDR1 and CDR2 from the germline V gene are SGDLS and YYNGEE. The CDR3 DNA reads TGTGCCAGCAGCGTAGCCCCCTCGACAGGGTCCCTCACCTACGAGCAGTACTTC. Translation: CASSVAPSTGSLTYEQYF.

The chain links TRBV25-1 to TRBJ1-1, with TRBD1 as a possible D gene (6 bases). V was shortened by 2 bases and J by 10 bases, with 23 bases between the two germline ends. The CDR3 is 16 amino acids. Germline V gives CDR1 MGHDK, CDR2 SYGVNS. CDR3 DNA: TGTGCCAGCAGTGAAGGGGGGGCAGGCGACATCCTGGGAGCTTTCTTT. It translates to CASSEGGAGDILGAFF.

This sequence joins TRBV19 and TRBJ2-7; 14 bases align to TRBD2. The V segment lost 3 bases and the J segment 4 bases; nucleotides outside the gene matches: 2. Germline lookup yields CDR1 LNHDA and CDR2 SQIVND (reference sequence). CDR3 length: 15 residues. CDR3 bases: TGTGCCAGTAGTATCGGGACTAGCGGGAGTTACGAGCAGTACTTC. It translates to CASSIGTSGSYEQYF.

The chain recombines TRBV28 with TRBJ2-7, with 9 bases identical to TRBD1. The CDR3 length is 15 residues. Trimming took 5 bases from V and 5 from J; bases not matched to a gene: 10. Per germline, CDR1 MDHEN and CDR2 SYDVKM. Here the CDR3 DNA reads TGTGCCAGCAGTCCGGGGACAGGGTTGGTCCACGAGCAGTACTTC. Protein product: CASSPGTGLVHEQYF.

V usage is TRBV6-5 and J usage is TRBJ1-1, with 7 bases lining up with TRBD1. The CDR3 consists of 13 residues. V gave up 5 bases and J gave up 5 bases; unmatched junction bases: 5. Looked up from germline, CDR1 is MNHEY and CDR2 is SVGAGI. CDR3 nucleotide sequence: TGTGCCAGCAGTCGGGACAGAAGAACTGAAGCTTTCTTT. It yields the protein CASSRDRRTEAFF.

This chain uses TRBV6-5 with TRBJ2-5; the D is unclear. The V end lost 7 bases, the J end lost 5 bases, and 20 bases lay between the germline ends. The germline CDR1 and CDR2 sequences are MNHEY and SVGAGI. This CDR3 is built from 15 residues. CDR3 coding DNA: TGTGCCAGCACCTACAAAGACCCTTGGCGGGAGACCCAGTACTTC. This gives the protein CASTYKDPWRETQYF.

The V gene is TRBV5-6, the J gene TRBJ2-5, with unresolved D. The CDR3 spans 13 residues. V gave up 2 bases and J gave up 3 bases, with 8 bases separating them. The germline V gene encodes CDR1 SGHDT and CDR2 YYEEEE. The CDR3 loop reads CASSFFEKETQYF. CDR3 sequence (DNA): TGTGCCAGCAGCTTTTTCGAAAAAGAGACCCAGTACTTC.

The chain has TRBV5-6 and TRBJ1-1, with 7 bases that match TRBD1. Germline CDR1 and CDR2: SGHDT and YYEEEE. This CDR3 is built from 13 residues. V lost 1 base, J lost 4 bases, and 1 base stayed unmatched. This CDR3 is CASSLTGVTEAFF. For the CDR3, the DNA is TGTGCCAGCAGCTTGACAGGGGTCACTGAAGCTTTCTTT. Together with reference TRBV5-6 and TRBJ1-1, the CDR3 gives the full variable domain: DAGVTQSPTHLIKTRGQQVTLRCSPKSGHDTVSWYQQALGQGPQFIFQYYEEEERQRGNFPDRFSGHQFPNYSSELNVNALLLGDSALYLCASSLTGVTEAFFGQGTRLTVV.

The chain has TRBV5-1 and TRBJ2-2; 11 bases agree with TRBD2. Losses at the gene ends were 0 bases for V and 1 base for J; bases not matched to a gene: 2. Germline CDR1 and CDR2: SGHRS and YFSETQ. The CDR3 consists of 17 residues. The CDR3 DNA reads as TGCGCCAGCAGCTTGGGAGGGACTAGCGGGAACACCGGGGAGCTGTTTTTT. Translation gives CASSLGGTSGNTGELFF.

In its sample, this clone was seen once. The V gene is TRBV19, the J gene TRBJ1-5; perhaps TRBD1 as D (5 bases). Germline CDR1 reads LNHDA; CDR2 reads SQIVND (reference sequence). This CDR3 spans 15 amino acids. Deletions cut 10 bases from V and 4 bases from J, with 20 bases between. The CDR3 DNA follows: TGTGCCACCAGACCCCGGGACCGCTATAATCAGCCCCAGCATTTT. Translation: CATRPRDRYNQPQHF.

The V and J genes are TRBV2 and TRBJ2-7; 14 positions agree with TRBD2. The V gene's germline CDR1 is SNHLY and CDR2 FYNNEI. This CDR3 spans 12 amino acids. Unmatched junction bases numbered 9, after V lost 10 bases and J lost 13 bases. CDR3 nucleotide sequence: TGTGCCACCCCGGGACTAGCGGGAGTCGTATACTTC. Amino acid sequence: CATPGLAGVVYF.

The gene calls are TRBV11-2 and TRBJ2-3; D is unclear. Germline CDR1 and CDR2: SGHAT and FQNNGV. The CDR3 runs 14 residues. V lost 5 bases to trimming and J lost 2 bases, with 11 bases between them. The CDR3 protein is CASSPDLPTDTQYF. The CDR3 DNA sequence: TGTGCCAGCAGCCCGGACCTACCCACAGATACGCAGTATTTT.

The gene calls are TRBV4-3 and TRBJ1-5; a weak D match, TRBD1 (5 bases). This CDR3 contains 15 residues. V was clipped by 1 base and J by 4 bases, with 11 bases between them. Germline loops: CDR1 LGHNA, CDR2 YSLEER. CDR3 loop: CASSQGRGGNQPQHF. CDR3 bases: TGCGCCAGCAGCCAAGGGCGTGGGGGAAATCAGCCCCAGCATTTT.

The gene calls are TRBV6-5 and TRBJ1-2, with D possibly matching TRBD1 (5 bases). Germline CDR1 MNHEY, CDR2 SVGAGI. V lost 0 bases to trimming and J lost 1 base, with 9 bases between them. The CDR3 covers 15 residues. The CDR3 DNA follows: TGTGCCAGCAGTTACTCGACGGGACTTAACTATGGCTACACCTTC. It specifies CASSYSTGLNYGYTF.

The V and J genes are TRBV18 and TRBJ2-2, with TRBD1 matching 10 bases. The CDR3 is made up of 14 amino acids. V lost 4 bases, J lost 6 bases, and 2 bases stayed unmatched. Looked up from germline, CDR1 is KGHSH and CDR2 is LQKENI. CDR3 protein: CASSLGQGAGELFF. CDR3 sequence (DNA): TGTGCCAGCTCACTAGGACAGGGGGCCGGGGAGCTGTTTTTT. The variable domain in full, completed from reference TRBV18 and TRBJ2-2, reads NAGVMQNPRHLVRRRGQEARLRCSPMKGHSHVYWYRQLPEEGLKFMVYLQKENIIDESGMPKERFSAEFPKEGPSILRIQQVVRGDSAAYFCASSLGQGAGELFFGEGSRLTVL.

For this clone: At one boundary the junction diverges from the germline segment, which might be a read error. The chain carries TRBV7-7 and TRBJ2-5; D may correspond to TRBD1 or TRBD2 (6 bases each). Germline V CDR1 and CDR2: SSHAT, FNYEAQ (reference sequence). The CDR3 runs 14 residues. DNA of the CDR3: TGTGCTAGCAGCTCGGCCGGGGGCGAGGAGACCCAGTACTTC. This codes for CASSSAGGEETQYF.